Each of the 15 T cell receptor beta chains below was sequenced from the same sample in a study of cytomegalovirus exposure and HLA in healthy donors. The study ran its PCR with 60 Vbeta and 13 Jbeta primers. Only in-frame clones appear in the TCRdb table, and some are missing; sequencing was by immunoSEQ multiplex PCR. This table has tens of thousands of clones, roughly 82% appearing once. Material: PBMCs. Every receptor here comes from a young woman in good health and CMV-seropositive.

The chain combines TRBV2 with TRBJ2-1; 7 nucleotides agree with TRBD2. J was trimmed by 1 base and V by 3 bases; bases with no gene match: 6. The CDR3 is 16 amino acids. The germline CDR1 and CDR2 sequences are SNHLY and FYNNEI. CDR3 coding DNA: TGTGCCAGCAGTGAGGCGGGAGTAATGTCCTACAATGAGCAGTTCTTC. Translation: CASSEAGVMSYNEQFF. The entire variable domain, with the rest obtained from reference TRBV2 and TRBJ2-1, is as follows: EPEVTQTPSHQVTQMGQEVILRCVPISNHLYFYWYRQILGQKVEFLVSFYNNEISEKSEIFDDQFSVERPDGSNFTLKIRSTKLEDSAMYFCASSEAGVMSYNEQFFGPGTRLTVL.

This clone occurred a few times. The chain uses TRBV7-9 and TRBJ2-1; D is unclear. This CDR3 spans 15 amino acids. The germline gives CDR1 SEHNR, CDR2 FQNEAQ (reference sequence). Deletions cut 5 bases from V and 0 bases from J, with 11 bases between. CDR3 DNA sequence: TGTGCCAGCAGCCCCGGGTCCTTCTCCTACAATGAGCAGTTCTTC. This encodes CASSPGSFSYNEQFF.

CDR3 in DNA: TGTGCCAGCAGTCAGGGTATTGAAAAACCTTACGAGCAGTACTTC. It encodes CASSQGIEKPYEQYF. The V call is TRBV27, the J call TRBJ2-7; TRBD1 is a possible D gene (5 bases). Trimming stripped 5 bases from V and 4 bases from J, with 18 bases between. CDR1 MNHEY and CDR2 SMNVEV come from the germline V gene (reference sequence). CDR3 length: 15 residues.

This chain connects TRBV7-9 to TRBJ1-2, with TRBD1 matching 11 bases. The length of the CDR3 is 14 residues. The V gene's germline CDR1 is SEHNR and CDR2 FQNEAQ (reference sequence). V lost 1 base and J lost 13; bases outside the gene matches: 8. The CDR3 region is CASSLGGQGARSTF. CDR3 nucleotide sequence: TGTGCCAGCAGCTTAGGCGGACAGGGGGCTAGAAGCACCTTC.

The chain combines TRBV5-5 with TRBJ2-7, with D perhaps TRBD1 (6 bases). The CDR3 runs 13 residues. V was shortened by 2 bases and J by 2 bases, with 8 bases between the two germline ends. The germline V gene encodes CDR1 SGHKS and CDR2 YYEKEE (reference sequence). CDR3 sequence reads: CASSFGTTYEQYF. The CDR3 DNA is TGTGCCAGCAGCTTTGGGACAACCTACGAGCAGTACTTC.

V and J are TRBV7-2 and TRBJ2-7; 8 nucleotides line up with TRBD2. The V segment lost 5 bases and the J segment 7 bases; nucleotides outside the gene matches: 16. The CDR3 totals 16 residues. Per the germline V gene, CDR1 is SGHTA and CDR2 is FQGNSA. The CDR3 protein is CASSRGGLQGPREQYF. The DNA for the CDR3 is TGTGCCAGCAGCCGCGGGGGGCTCCAGGGCCCGCGGGAGCAGTACTTC. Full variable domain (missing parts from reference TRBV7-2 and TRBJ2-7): GAGVSQSPSNKVTEKGKDVELRCDPISGHTALYWYRQSLGQGLEFLIYFQGNSAPDKSGLPSDRFSAERTGGSVSTLTIQRTQQEDSAVYLCASSRGGLQGPREQYFGPGTRLTVT.

Written as DNA, the CDR3 is TGTGCCAGCAGGGGGGGTTGGGATACGCAGTATTTT. Translated, it gives CASRGGWDTQYF. V usage is TRBV5-6 and J usage is TRBJ2-3, with D possibly TRBD2 on 6 matching bases. Trimming shortened V by 5 bases and J by 6 bases, and 10 bases separated the two germline ends. The CDR3 is 12 residues long. CDR1 is SGHDT and CDR2 is YYEEEE in the germline V gene.

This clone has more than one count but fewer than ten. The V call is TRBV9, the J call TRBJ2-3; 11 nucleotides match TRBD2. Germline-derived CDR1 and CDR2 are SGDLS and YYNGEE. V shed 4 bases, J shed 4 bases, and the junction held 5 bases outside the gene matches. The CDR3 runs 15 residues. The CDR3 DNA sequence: TGTGCCAGCAGCCTAGCGGGGGGTAGATCAGATACGCAGTATTTT. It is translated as CASSLAGGRSDTQYF.

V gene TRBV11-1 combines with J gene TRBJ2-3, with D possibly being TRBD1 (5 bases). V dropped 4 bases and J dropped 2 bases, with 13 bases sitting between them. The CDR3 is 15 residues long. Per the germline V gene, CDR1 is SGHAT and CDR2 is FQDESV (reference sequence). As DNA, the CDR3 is TGTGCCAGCAGCTCCTCGCCAGGGCCCACAGATACGCAGTATTTT. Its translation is CASSSSPGPTDTQYF.

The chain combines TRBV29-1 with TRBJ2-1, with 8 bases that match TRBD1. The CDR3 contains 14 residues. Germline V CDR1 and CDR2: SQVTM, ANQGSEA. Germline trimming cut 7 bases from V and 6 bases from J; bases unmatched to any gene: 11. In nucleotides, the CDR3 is TGCAGCGCGGGTCAGGGGGCGGATGGCAATGAGCAGTTCTTC. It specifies CSAGQGADGNEQFF.

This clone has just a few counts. In DNA, the CDR3 is TGTGCCAGCAGCGTAGATCAGGGCTTTCGTGCAACTAATGAAAAACTGTTTTTT. Protein product: CASSVDQGFRATNEKLFF. The chain uses TRBV5-6 and TRBJ1-4; tentative D call: TRBD1 (5 bases). The CDR3 sequence is 18 residues long. Trimming pared 4 bases from V and 0 bases from J, leaving 19 bases between. Per germline, CDR1 SGHDT and CDR2 YYEEEE.

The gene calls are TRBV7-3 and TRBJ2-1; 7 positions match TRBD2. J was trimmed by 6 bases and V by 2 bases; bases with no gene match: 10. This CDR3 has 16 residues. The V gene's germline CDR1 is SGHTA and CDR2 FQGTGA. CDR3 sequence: CASSLVGGPSVNEQFF. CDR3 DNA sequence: TGTGCCAGCAGCTTAGTGGGAGGGCCCAGTGTCAATGAGCAGTTCTTC.

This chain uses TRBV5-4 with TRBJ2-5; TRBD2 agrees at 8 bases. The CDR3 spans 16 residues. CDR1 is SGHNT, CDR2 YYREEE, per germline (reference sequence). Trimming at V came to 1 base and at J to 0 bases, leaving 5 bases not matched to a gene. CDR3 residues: CASSLSASGYQETQYF. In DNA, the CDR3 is TGTGCCAGCAGCTTGTCGGCTAGCGGGTACCAAGAGACCCAGTACTTC. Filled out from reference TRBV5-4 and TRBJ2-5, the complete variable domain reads ETGVTQSPTHLIKTRGQQVTLRCSSQSGHNTVSWYQQALGQGPQFIFQYYREEENGRGNFPPRFSGLQFPNYSSELNVNALELDDSALYLCASSLSASGYQETQYFGPGTRLLVL.

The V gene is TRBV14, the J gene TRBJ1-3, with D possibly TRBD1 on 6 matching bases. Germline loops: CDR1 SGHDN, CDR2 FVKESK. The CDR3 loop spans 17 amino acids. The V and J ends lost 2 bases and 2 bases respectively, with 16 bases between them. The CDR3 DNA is TGTGCCAGCAGCCAAAAGGGGGACCTAGTAACTGGAAACACCATATATTTT. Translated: CASSQKGDLVTGNTIYF. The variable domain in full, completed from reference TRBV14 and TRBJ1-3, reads EAGVTQFPSHSVIEKGQTVTLRCDPISGHDNLYWYRRVMGKEIKFLLHFVKESKQDESGMPNNRFLAERTGGTYSTLKVQPAELEDSGVYFCASSQKGDLVTGNTIYFGEGSWLTVV.

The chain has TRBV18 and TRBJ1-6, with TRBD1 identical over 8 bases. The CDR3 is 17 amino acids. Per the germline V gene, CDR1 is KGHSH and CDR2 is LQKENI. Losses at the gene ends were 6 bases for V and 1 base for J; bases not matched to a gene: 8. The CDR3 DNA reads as TGTGCCAGCTCGAAAGGACAGGGCGGTTCCTATAATTCACCCCTCCACTTT. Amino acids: CASSKGQGGSYNSPLHF.